This T cell receptor (beta chain) was recovered during a study of control samples from healthy donors and cancer patients. Generated by immunoSEQ multiplex PCR, the TCRdb table keeps only in-frame clones and is missing some. The table lists 100,000 to 150,000 clones, approximately 92% of them singletons, with more than 2% in the top ten. Germline CDR1 and CDR2: ENHRY and SYGVKD. This CDR3 comprises 15 residues. The junction had 6 bases not matched to a gene; V was cut back by 1 base and J by 8 bases. V usage is TRBV10-3 and J usage is TRBJ2-1; 9 bases are a match to TRBD2. The specimen sequenced was blood. The source of this sequence is a man aged 18 to 30 in good health. CDR3 sequence: CAISEFAGGEDEQFF. DNA of the CDR3: TGTGCCATCAGTGAGTTCGCGGGGGGGGAGGATGAGCAGTTCTTC.